This T cell receptor beta chain was captured in a study of blood T cell repertoires in COVID-19. Study context: Whether acute or convalescent, the COVID-19 samples came from the United States, Italy and Spain. T cells, B-cell-depleted T cells, or PBMCs provided the cDNA or gDNA that served as material.

Trimming took 4 bases from V and 6 from J, leaving 13 bases between them. Germline CDR1 and CDR2: MGHRA and YSYEKL. CDR3 length: 13 amino acids. TCRdb's copy holds only in-frame clones and misses some; the assay was immunoSEQ multiplex PCR. The table has about 310,000 clones, less than 85% seen once; the top ten hold about 2%. Before they entered the study, exposed participants had met a COVID-19 case within 2 weeks. The sequencing sample was made of PBMCs or T cells enriched from blood (not recorded which). The receptor was derived from a woman between 25 and 40 years old who had been exposed to COVID-19. This chain links TRBV4-1 with TRBJ2-7, with D possibly TRBD1 on 6 matching bases. CDR3 coding DNA: TGCGCCAGCAGCCCCCAACAGGGTACCGAGCAGTACTTC. It specifies CASSPQQGTEQYF.